This T cell receptor beta chain comes out of a study of CD8 T cells in Susac syndrome. An amount of RNA that ranged from roughly 0.5 to 1 ug was reverse transcribed with random hexamers. Via MiXCR, TCRdb re-called the immunoSEQ multiplex PCR reads, giving one row per CDR3 protein. The sample holds some 150,000 distinct CDR3 sequences, about 94% seen once. This CDR3 contains 15 residues. The germline V gene has CDR1 PRHDT and CDR2 FYEKMQ (reference sequence). With 4 bases removed from V and 11 bases from J, the gap between germline ends came to 18 bases. TEMRA cells were enriched by FACS, while CD8+ and CD4+ T cells were obtained through a negative isolation that was performed magnetically. This clonotype was picked up one time.

This chain links TRBV13 with TRBJ1-6, with D unresolved. The sequence came from a human donor with multiple sclerosis. Sequenced sample: CD8+ T cells from PBMCs. CDR3 sequence reads: CASSSSRGGRAPLHF. The CDR3 DNA is TGTGCCAGCAGCTCCTCACGGGGAGGGAGGGCACCCCTCCACTTT.